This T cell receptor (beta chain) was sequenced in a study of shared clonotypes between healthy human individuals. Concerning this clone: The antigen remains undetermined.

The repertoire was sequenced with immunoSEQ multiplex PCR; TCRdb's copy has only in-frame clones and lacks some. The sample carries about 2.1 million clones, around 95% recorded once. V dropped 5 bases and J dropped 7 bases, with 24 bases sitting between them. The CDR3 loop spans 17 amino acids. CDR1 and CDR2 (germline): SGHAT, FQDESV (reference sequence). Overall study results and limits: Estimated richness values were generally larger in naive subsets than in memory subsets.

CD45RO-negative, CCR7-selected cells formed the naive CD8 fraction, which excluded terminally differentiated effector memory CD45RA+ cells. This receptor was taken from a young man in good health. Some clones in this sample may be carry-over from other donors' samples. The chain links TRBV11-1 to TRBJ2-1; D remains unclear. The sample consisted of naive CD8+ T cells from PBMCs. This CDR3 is CASSVITSVLPRNEQFF. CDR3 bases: TGTGCCAGCAGCGTAATCACCTCCGTGCTACCGAGGAATGAGCAGTTCTTC.